These 29 T cell receptor beta chains were sequenced from one sample in a study of blood T cells in healthy people across ages. Combining a sample-barcoded 5' primer with a J-beta primer mix, a second PCR ran for roughly 6 to 11 cycles. Via MiXCR, TCRdb re-called the 5' RACE reads, giving one row per CDR3 protein. The repertoire holds roughly 500,000 distinct CDR3 sequences, with roughly 29% as singletons. The sample was blood. These receptors came from a woman aged 70 to 79 in good health.

This clonotype showed up just a few times. V usage is TRBV6-2 or TRBV6-3 and J usage is TRBJ2-7; 7 positions agree with TRBD1. Germline lookup yields CDR1 MNHEY and CDR2 SVGEGT. The CDR3 spans 15 residues. V lost 6 bases, J lost 0 bases, and 8 bases stayed unmatched. CDR3 coding DNA: TGTGCCAGCAGAAATCCGGGACAGAGCTCCTACGAGCAGTACTTC. Its protein is CASRNPGQSSYEQYF.

V and J are TRBV3-1 and TRBJ2-1; the match to TRBD2 covers 9 bases. The trim removed 4 bases at V and 5 bases at J, leaving 6 bases unmatched. This CDR3 comprises 15 residues. Germline V gene lookup returns CDR1 LGHDT and CDR2 YNNKEL (reference sequence). For the CDR3, the DNA is TGTGCCAGCAGCCTTAGCGGGGGAGGACACAATGAGCAGTTCTTC. Protein sequence: CASSLSGGGHNEQFF.

This clonotype was seen a few times. This sequence joins TRBV2 and TRBJ2-5, with 12 nucleotides matching TRBD2. The J call may be wrong; the DNA end is better matched by TRBJ2-7. Germline-derived CDR1 and CDR2 are SNHLY and FYNNEI. The CDR3 spans 15 residues. This CDR3 reads CASALPSGGAHEQYF. CDR3 nucleotides: TGTGCCAGCGCTCTGCCTAGCGGGGGGGCCCACGAGCAGTACTTC.

Many counts were recorded for this clonotype. This chain joins TRBV7-3 and TRBJ2-3; D might be TRBD1 (6 bases). Trimming shortened V by 3 bases and J by 6 bases, and 10 bases separated the two germline ends. Germline V lookup: CDR1 SGHTA, CDR2 FQGTGA. The CDR3 runs 13 residues. The CDR3 sequence is CASSLGTGDTQYF. The CDR3 coding sequence is TGTGCCAGCAGCTTGGGCACAGGGGATACGCAGTATTTT.

This clonotype came up a few times. The rearrangement joins TRBV20-1 to TRBJ2-7, with D unresolved. From germline, CDR1 is DFQATT and CDR2 SNEGSKA (reference sequence). The V and J ends lost 2 bases and 9 bases respectively, with 17 bases between them. This CDR3 contains 13 residues. CDR3 coding DNA: TGCAGTGCTAGATCCTCCCCTTACGAGCGGCAGTACTTC. It is translated as CSARSSPYERQYF.

In its sample, this clonotype was seen a few times. The rearrangement uses TRBV20-1 and TRBJ2-7, with 7 nucleotides matching TRBD1. The CDR3 has 11 residues. The germline V gene has CDR1 DFQATT and CDR2 SNEGSKA (reference sequence). V gave up 1 base and J gave up 6 bases; unmatched junction bases: 0. This CDR3 reads CSARGDSEQYF. In nucleotides, the CDR3 is TGCAGTGCTAGAGGGGACAGCGAGCAGTACTTC.

The chain has TRBV12-3 or TRBV12-4 and TRBJ2-3; D may match TRBD1 or TRBD2 (5 bases each). The CDR3 contains 15 residues. V lost 0 bases and J 2 bases, leaving 9 bases between the germline ends. CDR3 nucleotides: TGTGCCAGCAGTTTAGCGGGGGTTCCCACAGATACGCAGTATTTT. Its protein is CASSLAGVPTDTQYF.

The gene calls are TRBV7-2 and TRBJ1-4; 12 nucleotides agree with TRBD1. Germline loops: CDR1 SGHTA, CDR2 FQGNSA. Trimming removed 3 bases from V and 8 bases from J; junction bases left unmatched: 4. The CDR3 has 15 amino acids. This chain's CDR3 is CASSFRGTGGEKLFF. DNA of the CDR3: TGTGCCAGCAGCTTCCGAGGGACAGGGGGCGAAAAACTGTTTTTT. The entire variable domain, with the rest obtained from reference TRBV7-2 and TRBJ1-4, is as follows: GAGVSQSPSNKVTEKGKDVELRCDPISGHTALYWYRQSLGQGLEFLIYFQGNSAPDKSGLPSDRFSAERTGGSVSTLTIQRTQQEDSAVYLCASSFRGTGGEKLFFGSGTQLSVL.

The gene calls are TRBV5-1 and TRBJ1-6; TRBD1 might be the D (5 bases). From germline, CDR1 is SGHRS and CDR2 YFSETQ. The CDR3 loop spans 14 amino acids. Between the trimmed V and J ends, which lost 0 bases and 10 bases, there was a span of 11 bases. CDR3 sequence reads: CASSLGGVDSPLHF. The DNA of the CDR3 is TGCGCCAGCAGCTTGGGAGGGGTGGACTCACCCCTCCACTTT.

This clonotype appeared a few times. The chain employs TRBV4-3 and TRBJ2-3; either TRBD1 or TRBD2 may supply D (5 bases each). CDR1 and CDR2 from the germline V gene are LGHNA and YSLEER. The ends were cut back, 6 bases at V and 4 bases at J, with 5 bases in the middle. CDR3 length equals 11 residues. CDR3 sequence reads: CASRGADTQYF. The CDR3 DNA follows: TGCGCCAGCAGGGGGGCAGATACGCAGTATTTT.

This clonotype was detected a few times. The CDR3 DNA reads TGTGCCTGGAGTTGGGACAGAAGTCAAGAGACCCAGTACTTC. Translating it yields CAWSWDRSQETQYF. The rearrangement uses TRBV30 and TRBJ2-5, with 7 bases fitting TRBD1. J was trimmed by 2 bases and V by 2 bases; bases with no gene match: 5. The CDR3 covers 14 residues. In germline, CDR1 is GTSNPN, CDR2 SVGIG (reference sequence). The variable domain in full, completed from reference TRBV30 and TRBJ2-5, reads SQTIHQWPATLVQPVGSPLSLECTVEGTSNPNLYWYRQAAGRGLQLLFYSVGIGQISSEVPQNLSASRPQDRQFILSSKKLLLSDSGFYLCAWSWDRSQETQYFGPGTRLLVL.

The CDR3, as DNA: TGTGCCACCAGTGAACTCAACGCAGGGCCTGAGCAGTTCTTC. It translates to CATSELNAGPEQFF. The chain employs TRBV24-1 and TRBJ2-1; D possibly corresponds to TRBD1 (5 bases). Germline V gene lookup returns CDR1 KGHDR and CDR2 SFDVKD. The CDR3 has 14 residues. V lost 4 bases, J lost 9 bases, and 15 bases lay in between.

The genes are TRBV9 and TRBJ1-1; D remains unclear. The CDR3 loop spans 15 amino acids. Germline CDR1 and CDR2: SGDLS and YYNGEE. The V and J ends lost 0 bases and 3 bases respectively, with 12 bases between them. The CDR3 reads CASSVAPGTDTEAFF. Written as DNA, the CDR3 is TGTGCCAGCAGCGTAGCTCCGGGTACGGACACTGAAGCTTTCTTT.

This chain joins TRBV15 and TRBJ2-5; D may be TRBD2 (6 bases). The DNA matches TRBJ2-1 better at its end, which makes the J call doubtful. This CDR3 contains 15 residues. Germline CDR1 LNHNV, CDR2 YYDKDF (reference sequence). CDR3 amino acids: CATSRESGTYNEQFF. The CDR3 bases are TGTGCCACCAGCAGAGAATCCGGGACTTACAATGAGCAGTTCTTC.

The sample holds a few counts of this clonotype. The J gene is TRBJ1-4, the V gene TRBV20-1, with D possibly being TRBD1 (6 bases). V lost 5 bases to trimming and J lost 14 bases, with 15 bases between them. Germline values: CDR1 DFQATT, CDR2 SNEGSKA (reference sequence). This CDR3 spans 11 amino acids. The CDR3 sequence: CSAAGTRGLFF. CDR3 coding DNA: TGCAGTGCTGCCGGGACAAGGGGCCTGTTTTTT.

About this clonotype: Without the conserved terminal phenylalanine or tryptophan, this CDR3 likely stems from a read error. The rearrangement links TRBV7-9 to TRBJ2-2; a possible D gene is TRBD1 (6 bases). This CDR3 has 14 amino acids. Germline-derived CDR1 and CDR2 are SEHNR and FQNEAQ (reference sequence). V was clipped by 4 bases and J by 2 bases, with 8 bases between them. The CDR3 loop reads CASSWTANTGELFV. In nucleotides, the CDR3 is TGTGCCAGCAGCTGGACAGCAAACACCGGGGAGCTGTTTGTT.

The chain joins TRBV7-2 to TRBJ2-4; TRBD2 aligns across 12 bases. J gave up 6 bases and V 6 bases, and 6 bases lay outside the gene matches. CDR1 and CDR2 from the germline V gene are SGHTA and FQGNSA. The CDR3 runs 15 residues. CDR3 nucleotide sequence: TGTGCCAGCAGACAGACTAGCGGGGGTCTAAACATTCAGTACTTC. Residues: CASRQTSGGLNIQYF.

V usage is TRBV7-8 and J usage is TRBJ2-7; D uncertain. From germline, CDR1 is SGHVS and CDR2 FQNEAQ. V lost 1 base and J 1 base, leaving 8 bases between the germline ends. There are 14 residues in the CDR3. The CDR3 nucleotides read TGTGCCAGCAGCTTAGTGTACAGTTCCTACGAGCAGTACTTC. Translated, it gives CASSLVYSSYEQYF.

The chain recombines TRBV6-5 with TRBJ2-7, with D hard to call. There are 13 residues in the CDR3. Trimming removed 6 bases at V and 2 bases at J, with 11 bases between. Germline-derived CDR1 and CDR2 are MNHEY and SVGAGI. CDR3 loop: CASRSQRPYEQYF. The CDR3 DNA follows: TGTGCCAGCAGATCACAACGACCCTACGAGCAGTACTTC.

This clonotype was counted a few times. The chain employs TRBV10-3 and TRBJ1-1, with a possible D match to TRBD1 (6 bases). In germline, CDR1 is ENHRY, CDR2 SYGVKD. This CDR3 region has 13 residues. The germline V and J ends were trimmed by 4 bases and 0 bases, with 6 bases remaining between them. The CDR3 DNA sequence: TGTGCCATCAGTGGGACAGTGAACACTGAAGCTTTCTTT. Residues: CAISGTVNTEAFF.

The genes are TRBV12-5 and TRBJ1-6; D unresolved. Germline V gives CDR1 LGHNT, CDR2 FRNRAP. The V and J ends lost 1 base and 7 bases respectively, with 20 bases between them. This CDR3 has 18 residues. CDR3 coding DNA: TGTGCTAGTGGTTTGGGCACCGGGCCTAGGACTTTCAATTCACCCCTCCACTTT. This codes for CASGLGTGPRTFNSPLHF.

This clonotype was counted a few times. The gene calls are TRBV6-5 and TRBJ1-2; 12 bases fit TRBD1. This CDR3 is built from 18 residues. The V and J ends lost 7 bases and 4 bases, in that order; junction bases with no gene match: 16. The V gene's germline CDR1 is MNHEY and CDR2 SVGAGI. The CDR3: CASNPRAGTGGAVYGYTF. CDR3 DNA: TGTGCCAGCAATCCTCGAGCCGGGACAGGGGGCGCCGTCTATGGCTACACCTTC.

This chain links TRBV6-5 with TRBJ2-1; D unresolved. The CDR3 length is 15 residues. V lost 2 bases and J 0 bases, leaving 8 bases between the germline ends. CDR1 is MNHEY and CDR2 is SVGAGI in the germline V gene. The CDR3 spells CASSYGRSSYNEQFF. The CDR3 nucleotides read TGTGCCAGCAGTTACGGCAGGTCCTCCTACAATGAGCAGTTCTTC.

This sequence joins TRBV5-1 and TRBJ2-7; 9 bases match TRBD1. J lost 1 base, V lost 2 bases, and 10 bases had no gene match. CDR3 size: 17 residues. Per germline, CDR1 SGHRS and CDR2 YFSETQ. The DNA of the CDR3 is TGCGCCAGCAGCTTTAGGGACAGGGATTTGAGGTCCTACGAGCAGTACGTC. Its protein is CASSFRDRDLRSYEQYV.

The V and J genes are TRBV2 and TRBJ2-3, with D unclear. V dropped 2 bases and J dropped 2 bases, with 11 bases sitting between them. The CDR3 runs to 15 residues. Germline assignment: CDR1 SNHLY and CDR2 FYNNEI. The DNA of the CDR3 is TGTGCCAGCAGTGAAAACTGGCAGTACACAGATACGCAGTATTTT. Its translation is CASSENWQYTDTQYF.

This chain joins TRBV5-1 and TRBJ1-5, with D possibly matching TRBD1 (6 bases). Germline assignment: CDR1 SGHRS and CDR2 YFSETQ. The V and J ends lost 4 bases and 9 bases respectively, with 20 bases between them. The CDR3 is 15 amino acids. The CDR3 nucleotides read TGCGCCAGCAGCCTTATGGGGGGCGCGGGGCGGCCCCAGCATTTT. As protein: CASSLMGGAGRPQHF.

J is TRBJ1-1 and V is TRBV6-2 or TRBV6-3; D perhaps matches TRBD1 (5 bases). Germline CDR1 reads MNHEY; CDR2 reads SVGEGT. This CDR3 is built from 15 residues. Trimming removed 0 bases from V and 1 base from J, with 9 bases in between. The CDR3, as DNA: TGTGCCAGCAGTTACTCGGGACCCTCGAACACTGAAGCTTTCTTT. It encodes CASSYSGPSNTEAFF.

The CDR3 is CSVERNYGYTF. CDR3 DNA: TGCAGCGTTGAACGGAACTATGGCTACACCTTC. The V gene is TRBV29-1, the J gene TRBJ1-2; D not certain. CDR1 SQVTM and CDR2 ANQGSEA come from the germline V gene. Trimming cost V 2 bases and J 2 bases, with 3 bases left between them. CDR3 size: 11 residues.

This clonotype appeared a single time. The conserved final phenylalanine or tryptophan is absent from the CDR3, which likely points to a read error. The V gene is TRBV20-1, the J gene TRBJ2-5; maybe TRBD2 (5 bases). Germline CDR1 reads DFQATT; CDR2 reads SNEGSKA (reference sequence). Trimming cost V 1 base and J 5 bases, with 11 bases left between them. CDR3 size: 13 residues. CDR3 in amino acids: CSARGGLGETQYS. The CDR3 bases are TGCAGTGCTAGAGGCGGGCTAGGGGAGACCCAGTACTCC.